This T cell receptor beta chain was recorded in a study of shared clonotypes between healthy human individuals. CDR3 size: 15 residues. Between the trimmed V and J ends, which lost 2 bases and 1 base, there was a span of 10 bases. In germline, CDR1 is SGHVS, CDR2 FQNEAQ. Only in-frame clones appear in the TCRdb table, and some are missing; sequencing was by immunoSEQ multiplex PCR. The table includes some 580,000 clones, 97% detected once. The V call is TRBV7-8, the J call TRBJ2-3; no reliable D call. This receptor was identified in a woman aged 30 to 39 in good health. The specimen was naive CD4+ T cells sorted from blood. The subset was: CD45RA+ positively selected. The CDR3 sequence: CASSLQGIGTDTQYF. The CDR3 DNA follows: TGTGCCAGCAGCTTACAAGGGATCGGCACAGATACGCAGTATTTT.